This TCR beta chain was sequenced for a study of T cells after yellow fever vaccination. In the study overall: Where fractions had low cell numbers, libraries were prepared from them with the SMART-Seq v4 Ultra Low Input RNA kit.

The CDR3 loop spans 14 amino acids. Losses at the gene ends were 0 bases for V and 7 bases for J; bases not matched to a gene: 5. The V gene's germline CDR1 is SGHRS and CDR2 YFSETQ. Template switching by 5'RACE produced TCR cDNA, adding a universal primer site and UMIs. TCRdb re-analysed the 5' RACE reads in MiXCR, keeping a single row per CDR3 protein. The table has 400,000 to 650,000 distinct CDR3 sequences, just over 20% seen once. This clonotype was seen at least ten times. This specimen was PBMCs, taken less than 25 days after the first yellow fever vaccination. The clonotype was recovered from a man aged 18 to 29 who received the YFV17D yellow fever vaccine. The gene calls are TRBV5-1 and TRBJ2-7, with 9 bases fitting TRBD2. This CDR3 is CASSLGPSGREQYF. DNA of the CDR3: TGCGCCAGCAGCTTGGGACCCAGCGGGAGGGAGCAGTACTTC.